This TCR beta chain was identified in a study of cytomegalovirus exposure and HLA in healthy donors. For the study at large: Of the donors genotyped, about 390 in all, 65% to 90% fell in the Caucasian-associated ancestry cluster. Overall study findings and caveats: Some segments of the V type, notably TRBV6-2 and TRBV6-3, were excluded as indistinguishable.

Germline V gene lookup returns CDR1 MDHEN and CDR2 SYDVKM. The CDR3 has 18 residues. V was cut by 4 bases and J by 0 bases, with 18 bases left in between. 13 Jbeta primers and 60 Vbeta primers were used for the PCR. Sequenced by immunoSEQ multiplex PCR; TCRdb stores in-frame clones only, minus some. Seen here are about 130,000 clones, roughly 74% observed once, and the top ten hold roughly 4%. A remark on this clone: Its antigen is still unknown.

Source material: PBMCs. The chain is built from TRBV28 and TRBJ2-2; D ambiguous. The origin of this receptor is a woman in her forties or fifties in good health and CMV-seropositive. CDR3 region: CASSSRFVGRTNTGELFF. DNA of the CDR3: TGTGCCAGCAGTTCCAGGTTCGTCGGCAGAACGAACACCGGGGAGCTGTTTTTT.